These T cell receptor beta chains were read from a single sample in a study of CD8 T cells in ankylosing spondylitis. TCRdb reprocessed the 5' RACE reads with MiXCR, giving one entry per CDR3 protein. The table records 500,000 to 550,000 distinct CDR3 sequences, roughly 13% of them present only once. Input material: blood, either unsorted or a sorted T cell fraction (not recorded which). All receptors derive from a male donor with ankylosing spondylitis. CDR3s include the opening cysteine and the closing phenylalanine or tryptophan. The order of the fields is J gene, CDR3 length, V gene, CDR3 protein.

J gene: TRBJ2-1; CDR3 length: 14; V gene: TRBV20-1; CDR3 protein: CSARDLRINNEQFF
J gene: TRBJ1-2; CDR3 length: 13; V gene: TRBV27; CDR3 protein: CASKRQGFYGYTF
J gene: TRBJ2-2; CDR3 length: 15; V gene: TRBV10-1; CDR3 protein: CASSESLVGTGELFF
J gene: TRBJ1-1; CDR3 length: 13; V gene: TRBV12-3/TRBV12-4; CDR3 protein: CASSLLGLREAFF
J gene: TRBJ2-3; CDR3 length: 17; V gene: TRBV20-1; CDR3 protein: CSARGVGQGPITDTQYF
J gene: TRBJ2-3; CDR3 length: 16; V gene: TRBV5-1; CDR3 protein: CASSFGRGSSPDTQYF
J gene: TRBJ2-7; CDR3 length: 12; V gene: TRBV4-2; CDR3 protein: CASSQPLDEQYF
J gene: TRBJ2-5; CDR3 length: 13; V gene: TRBV20-1; CDR3 protein: CSGWRGTQETQYF
J gene: TRBJ1-4; CDR3 length: 14; V gene: TRBV20-1; CDR3 protein: CSARTKLKGEKLFF
J gene: TRBJ2-1; CDR3 length: 13; V gene: TRBV12-3/TRBV12-4; CDR3 protein: CASSKLAGVEQFF
J gene: TRBJ1-1; CDR3 length: 12; V gene: TRBV20-1; CDR3 protein: CSAPRLGREAFF
J gene: TRBJ2-3; CDR3 length: 15; V gene: TRBV24-1; CDR3 protein: CATSDLQAGEDTQYF
J gene: TRBJ1-6; CDR3 length: 16; V gene: TRBV3-1; CDR3 protein: CASSQDSGSVNSPLHF
J gene: TRBJ2-3; CDR3 length: 15; V gene: TRBV6-1; CDR3 protein: CASSPTSGRGDTQYF
J gene: TRBJ2-3; CDR3 length: 14; V gene: TRBV7-9; CDR3 protein: CAAQTSGRGDTQYF
J gene: TRBJ2-1; CDR3 length: 15; V gene: TRBV11-3; CDR3 protein: CASSFGGRAEDEQFF
J gene: TRBJ2-3; CDR3 length: 15; V gene: TRBV7-2; CDR3 protein: CASSSRLADTDTQYF
J gene: TRBJ1-1; CDR3 length: 12; V gene: TRBV12-3/TRBV12-4; CDR3 protein: CASSRDRGRAFF
J gene: TRBJ2-6; CDR3 length: 16; V gene: TRBV3-1; CDR3 protein: CASSQYQRAGANVLTF
J gene: TRBJ2-5; CDR3 length: 13; V gene: TRBV7-2; CDR3 protein: CASSFSIQETQYF
J gene: TRBJ1-6; CDR3 length: 15; V gene: TRBV12-3/TRBV12-4; CDR3 protein: CASSFLGSYNSPLHF
J gene: TRBJ2-1; CDR3 length: 15; V gene: TRBV14; CDR3 protein: CASSRGQGFYNEQFF
J gene: TRBJ2-7; CDR3 length: 17; V gene: TRBV5-1; CDR3 protein: CASSLEGLAGGSYEQYF
J gene: TRBJ2-1; CDR3 length: 15; V gene: TRBV5-1; CDR3 protein: CASSPLSSETPEQFF
J gene: TRBJ2-1; CDR3 length: 14; V gene: TRBV10-2; CDR3 protein: CAGRGGAELDEQFF
J gene: TRBJ1-5; CDR3 length: 15; V gene: TRBV19; CDR3 protein: CASNAYGRRNQPQHF
J gene: TRBJ1-6; CDR3 length: 15; V gene: TRBV4-2; CDR3 protein: CASSQDLARNSPLHF
J gene: TRBJ2-7; CDR3 length: 13; V gene: TRBV5-1; CDR3 protein: CASRATGTDEQYF
J gene: TRBJ2-7; CDR3 length: 15; V gene: TRBV12-3/TRBV12-4; CDR3 protein: CASQPPRDTNYEQYF
J gene: TRBJ1-1; CDR3 length: 15; V gene: TRBV29-1; CDR3 protein: CSVEPGWGMNTEAFF
J gene: TRBJ2-2; CDR3 length: 16; V gene: TRBV24-1; CDR3 protein: CATSDTGTLNTGELFF
J gene: TRBJ1-5; CDR3 length: 13; V gene: TRBV9; CDR3 protein: CASSDDSNQPQHF
J gene: TRBJ2-5; CDR3 length: 15; V gene: TRBV5-1; CDR3 protein: CASSLAYGTGGLQYF
J gene: TRBJ2-6; CDR3 length: 14; V gene: TRBV12-3/TRBV12-4; CDR3 protein: CASSPKPGANVLTF
J gene: TRBJ2-3; CDR3 length: 15; V gene: TRBV5-8; CDR3 protein: CASSFQGRSTDTQYF